Below are 30 T cell receptor beta chains sequenced from a single sample in a study of human T cells and chemical hapten exposure. Separate cDNA molecules received unique molecular identifiers, which the library attached to them. TCRdb re-called the reads through MiXCR, storing one row per CDR3 protein. Altogether about 120,000 distinct CDR3 sequences are present, less than 10% being singletons, with the ten largest covering 1.1% to 1.5%. Total RNA extraction was carried out from unfractionated whole blood. What was sequenced was whole blood. The receptors stem from a human donor in good health. Some clones in this sample may be carry-over from other donors' samples.

J is TRBJ2-1 and V is TRBV11-1; D unresolved. This CDR3 comprises 13 residues. Germline V gives CDR1 SGHAT, CDR2 FQDESV (reference sequence). V lost 1 base, J lost 8 bases, and 9 bases lay in between. CDR3 region: CASSLGRMDEQFF. The CDR3 region has the DNA TGTGCCAGCAGCTTAGGGAGAATGGATGAGCAGTTCTTC.

This clonotype was seen a few times. V is TRBV6-1 and J is TRBJ1-1, with TRBD1 as a possible D gene (6 bases). There are 15 residues in the CDR3. V lost 3 bases and J lost 4, with 15 bases in between. The germline V gene encodes CDR1 MNHNS and CDR2 SASEGT. CDR3 in DNA: TGTGCCAGCAGTGACTGGACAGAAATACCCACTGAAGCTTTCTTT. It codes for CASSDWTEIPTEAFF.

This clonotype occurred many times. This rearrangement joins TRBV9 to TRBJ2-5, with D possibly TRBD1 on 6 matching bases. The CDR3 has 15 residues. From germline, CDR1 is SGDLS and CDR2 YYNGEE. Trimming left V 3 bases short and J 2 bases short, with 14 bases between. CDR3: CASSAPGQKQETQYF. CDR3 DNA sequence: TGTGCCAGCAGCGCCCCGGGACAAAAACAAGAGACCCAGTACTTC.

This clonotype was seen ten or more times. The V gene is TRBV7-8, the J gene TRBJ2-1, with D perhaps TRBD1 or TRBD2 (6 bases each). This CDR3 has 15 residues. Trimming cost V 5 bases and J 4 bases, with 15 bases left between them. In germline, CDR1 is SGHVS, CDR2 FQNEAQ. This CDR3 reads CASSRLGGGYNEQFF. The CDR3 DNA is TGTGCCAGCAGCCGGCTAGGGGGAGGATACAATGAGCAGTTCTTC.

This clonotype was seen many times. V and J are TRBV5-1 and TRBJ1-1, with 8 bases matching TRBD1. Trimming took 1 base from V and 4 from J; bases not matched to a gene: 0. CDR3 length: 13 amino acids. CDR1 SGHRS and CDR2 YFSETQ come from the germline V gene. The CDR3 coding sequence is TGCGCCAGCAGCTTGACAGGGGGCACTGAAGCTTTCTTT. Translation: CASSLTGGTEAFF.

This clonotype was observed a handful of times. The rearrangement links TRBV7-9 to TRBJ2-4, with D perhaps matching TRBD2 (6 bases). Trimming removed 2 bases at V and 6 bases at J, with 20 bases between. CDR1 and CDR2 from the germline V gene are SEHNR and FQNEAQ (reference sequence). This CDR3 region has 17 residues. CDR3 bases: TGTGCCAGCAGCTTAACCGGGACGGGACTTAAGGCAAACATTCAGTACTTC. Residues: CASSLTGTGLKANIQYF.

V gene TRBV12-3 or TRBV12-4 combines with J gene TRBJ2-3; weak D call: TRBD1 (5 bases). Trimming removed 7 bases from V and 2 bases from J, with 19 bases in between. The CDR3 runs 16 residues. CDR3 bases: TGTGCCAGCAAGCCTCAAAAAGGGGTTCTCACAGATACGCAGTATTTT. Encoded protein: CASKPQKGVLTDTQYF.

The CDR3 reads CASSLGGGSYNEQFF. Here the CDR3 DNA reads TGCGCCAGCAGCTTGGGTGGGGGATCCTACAATGAGCAGTTCTTC. J is TRBJ2-1 and V is TRBV5-1; D possibly uses TRBD1 or TRBD2 (5 bases each). V was pared by 0 bases and J by 1 base, with 8 bases between. The CDR3 is made up of 15 amino acids. Germline V gene lookup returns CDR1 SGHRS and CDR2 YFSETQ.

This clonotype has a count of ten or more. This chain joins TRBV7-9 and TRBJ2-1; TRBD2 matches 7 bases. The V gene's germline CDR1 is SEHNR and CDR2 FQNEAQ (reference sequence). J lost 0 bases, V lost 5 bases, and 7 bases had no gene match. There are 16 residues in the CDR3. Here the CDR3 reads CASSPRGGSSYNEQFF. In DNA, the CDR3 is TGTGCCAGCAGCCCCCGGGGCGGGAGCTCCTACAATGAGCAGTTCTTC.

The chain is built from TRBV29-1 and TRBJ1-1; D uncertain. Germline loops: CDR1 SQVTM, CDR2 ANQGSEA. The CDR3 runs to 12 residues. V was pared by 7 bases and J by 2 bases, with 11 bases between. As DNA, the CDR3 is TGCAGCGGGGGTCGGGATAACACTGAAGCTTTCTTT. It yields the protein CSGGRDNTEAFF.

This clonotype was seen a handful of times. This chain uses TRBV6-2 or TRBV6-3 with TRBJ2-2, with D hard to call. The CDR3 sequence is 13 residues long. The germline V and J ends were trimmed by 4 bases and 6 bases, with 9 bases remaining between them. CDR1 MNHEY and CDR2 SVGEGT come from the germline V gene. CDR3 loop: CASSWYIAGELFF. Here the CDR3 DNA reads TGTGCCAGCAGTTGGTATATTGCCGGGGAGCTGTTTTTT.

This clonotype was seen repeatedly, ten times or more. This chain joins TRBV5-1 and TRBJ1-2, with 10 positions matching TRBD1. This CDR3 has 14 residues. V lost 3 bases to trimming and J lost 7 bases; unmatched junction nucleotides: 6. CDR1 SGHRS and CDR2 YFSETQ come from the germline V gene. CDR3 region: CASSSGQGSAGYTF. CDR3 nucleotide sequence: TGCGCCAGCAGCTCGGGACAGGGGTCTGCTGGCTACACCTTC.

The sample holds many counts of this clonotype. V and J are TRBV4-2 and TRBJ1-5, with 11 bases matching TRBD1. The V gene end was trimmed by 1 base and the J gene end by 5 bases; junction bases not matched to a gene: 1. The CDR3 is made up of 15 amino acids. CDR1 and CDR2 from the germline V gene are LGHNA and YNFKEQ. The CDR3 protein is CASSQGGQGDQPQHF. The DNA of the CDR3 is TGTGCCAGCAGCCAAGGGGGACAGGGGGATCAGCCCCAGCATTTT.

This clonotype was found many times. A junction boundary mismatches the germline segment, possibly from a read error. This rearrangement joins TRBV7-9 to TRBJ2-7; D tentatively fits TRBD1 or TRBD2 (6 bases each). CDR1 SEHNR and CDR2 FQNEAQ come from the germline V gene (reference sequence). This CDR3 has 13 amino acids. In DNA form, the CDR3 reads TGTGCCAGCAGGTTAGGGGGGTCCTACGAGCAGTACTTC. Translating it yields CASRLGGSYEQYF.

This clonotype occurred a few times. The chain is built from TRBV19 and TRBJ2-2, with TRBD2 identical over 11 bases. V dropped 3 bases and J dropped 5; count of bases not matched to a gene: 5. Germline CDR1 reads LNHDA; CDR2 reads SQIVND (reference sequence). The CDR3 sequence is 16 residues long. CDR3 DNA sequence: TGTGCCAGTAGTATCCTAGCGGGAGGAGGAACCGGGGAGCTGTTTTTT. This gives the protein CASSILAGGGTGELFF.

This clonotype was observed a handful of times. The chain has TRBV2 and TRBJ2-1; unclear D gene. Trimming took off 10 bases at V and 2 bases at J, with 15 bases between the two ends. The CDR3 is made up of 14 amino acids. CDR1 is SNHLY and CDR2 is FYNNEI in the germline V gene. The CDR3 nucleotides read TGTGCCAAGCATGTGGGGAACCCCTACAATGAGCAGTTCTTC. It codes for CAKHVGNPYNEQFF.

This clonotype has more than one count but fewer than ten. The genes are TRBV20-1 and TRBJ1-5; D uncertain. Trimming shortened V by 3 bases and J by 1 base, and 7 bases separated the two germline ends. Germline CDR1 is DFQATT and CDR2 is SNEGSKA (reference sequence). The CDR3 has 13 amino acids. The CDR3 reads CSASLSSNQPQHF. CDR3 bases: TGCAGTGCTAGTCTCTCCAGCAATCAGCCCCAGCATTTT.

There are a few counts of this clonotype. The V gene is TRBV7-2, the J gene TRBJ1-5, with no clear D. Germline V gene lookup returns CDR1 SGHTA and CDR2 FQGNSA. Trimming cost V 1 base and J 4 bases, with 11 bases left between them. The CDR3 totals 15 residues. CDR3 protein: CASSLERGINQPQHF. CDR3 sequence (DNA): TGTGCCAGCAGCTTAGAACGAGGGATAAATCAGCCCCAGCATTTT.

This clonotype was recorded many times. J is TRBJ1-1 and V is TRBV27; no definite D call. V was shortened by 1 base and J by 1 base, with 4 bases between the two germline ends. The germline gives CDR1 MNHEY, CDR2 SMNVEV (reference sequence). This CDR3 has 13 amino acids. CDR3 residues: CASSLFGNTEAFF. CDR3 sequence (DNA): TGTGCCAGCAGTTTATTTGGGAACACTGAAGCTTTCTTT.

This chain uses TRBV4-2 with TRBJ1-2; 9 bases are shared with TRBD1. Germline V gene data show CDR1 as LGHNA and CDR2 as YNFKEQ. V trimming: 1 base; J trimming: 8 bases; junction bases outside the gene matches: 8. The CDR3 spans 15 residues. The chain's CDR3 is CASSQARTGEDGYTF. Written as DNA, the CDR3 is TGTGCCAGCAGCCAAGCCCGGACAGGGGAGGACGGCTACACCTTC.

This clonotype appeared many times. This chain links TRBV6-5 with TRBJ1-4, with D possibly being TRBD1 (5 bases). Per germline, CDR1 MNHEY and CDR2 SVGAGI. CDR3 length: 15 amino acids. Trimming shortened V by 7 bases and J by 8 bases, and 20 bases separated the two germline ends. CDR3 coding DNA: TGTGCCAGCACCCTATGGGCGGGACTGGACGAAAAACTGTTTTTT. Protein: CASTLWAGLDEKLFF.

In its sample, this clonotype was seen many times. V is TRBV12-3 or TRBV12-4 and J is TRBJ2-3; 8 bases match TRBD2. V shed 5 bases and J 0 bases; nucleotides not matched to a gene: 13. CDR3 length: 18 residues. The CDR3 loop reads CASSHERGPTSSTDTQYF. CDR3 in DNA: TGTGCCAGCAGTCACGAGCGGGGGCCAACCTCTAGCACAGATACGCAGTATTTT.

In this sample, this clonotype turned up a few times. The J gene is TRBJ2-1, the V gene TRBV20-1, with TRBD1 matching over 9 bases. The length of the CDR3 is 15 residues. V was clipped by 0 bases and J by 5 bases; unmatched bases: 5. Germline loops: CDR1 DFQATT, CDR2 SNEGSKA (reference sequence). Here the CDR3 DNA reads TGCAGTGCTAGAGATCCGGACAGGGGCAACAATGAGCAGTTCTTC. Amino acid sequence: CSARDPDRGNNEQFF.

The V and J genes are TRBV7-6 and TRBJ2-1; 10 nucleotides match TRBD1. The junction had 3 bases not matched to a gene; V was cut back by 2 bases and J by 5 bases. The CDR3 covers 15 residues. Looked up from germline, CDR1 is SGHVS and CDR2 is FNYEAQ. The CDR3 here is CASSLRGTGDNEQFF. CDR3 in DNA: TGTGCCAGCAGCTTACGCGGGACAGGGGACAATGAGCAGTTCTTC. Drawing the rest from reference TRBV7-6 and TRBJ2-1, the complete variable domain is GAGVSQSPRYKVTKRGQDVALRCDPISGHVSLYWYRQALGQGPEFLTYFNYEAQQDKSGLPNDRFSAERPEGSISTLTIQRTEQRDSAMYRCASSLRGTGDNEQFFGPGTRLTVL.

This clonotype was detected only a few times. The rearrangement links TRBV11-2 to TRBJ1-2; D uncertain. From germline, CDR1 is SGHAT and CDR2 FQNNGV. Trimming pared 0 bases from V and 2 bases from J, leaving 7 bases between. The CDR3 length is 14 residues. The CDR3 loop is CASSLEAGNYGYTF. CDR3 sequence (DNA): TGTGCCAGCAGCTTAGAAGCGGGAAACTATGGCTACACCTTC.

This clonotype was found many times. V usage is TRBV20-1 and J usage is TRBJ1-1; tentatively, D is TRBD1 (6 bases). There are 15 residues in the CDR3. Germline V gene lookup returns CDR1 DFQATT and CDR2 SNEGSKA (reference sequence). V lost 1 base and J lost 3, with 15 bases in between. CDR3 sequence reads: CSARGDDTGHTEAFF. For the CDR3, the DNA is TGCAGTGCTAGAGGGGATGATACAGGGCACACTGAAGCTTTCTTT.

At least ten counts were recorded for this clonotype. J is TRBJ1-3 and V is TRBV15; no clear D gene. Germline V gives CDR1 LNHNV, CDR2 YYDKDF (reference sequence). V was clipped by 0 bases and J by 0 bases, with 9 bases between them. The CDR3 has 16 residues. CDR3 protein: CATSRDRSYSGNTIYF. The DNA of the CDR3 is TGTGCCACCAGCAGAGATCGAAGTTACTCTGGAAACACCATATATTTT.

This clonotype was counted ten times or more. The DNA for the CDR3 is TGTGCCAGCAGCTCCCCGACAGGGGGTGAAGATACGCAGTATTTT. This codes for CASSSPTGGEDTQYF. The rearrangement joins TRBV7-9 to TRBJ2-3; TRBD1 aligns across 9 bases. Trimming at V came to 4 bases and at J to 5 bases, leaving 7 bases not matched to a gene. This CDR3 has 15 amino acids. Per germline, CDR1 SEHNR and CDR2 FQNEAQ (reference sequence). Supplemented by reference TRBV7-9 and TRBJ2-3, the full variable domain reads DTGVSQNPRHKITKRGQNVTFRCDPISEHNRLYWYRQTLGQGPEFLTYFQNEAQLEKSRLLSDRFSAERPKGSFSTLEIQRTEQGDSAMYLCASSSPTGGEDTQYFGPGTRLTVL.

The chain is built from TRBV4-3 and TRBJ2-3; D remains unclear. Trimming removed 2 bases at V and 0 bases at J, with 15 bases between. There are 17 residues in the CDR3. Germline values: CDR1 LGHNA, CDR2 YSLEER. The CDR3 is CASSQTPTLSSTDTQYF. The CDR3 DNA reads TGCGCCAGCAGCCAAACCCCCACATTATCTAGCACAGATACGCAGTATTTT.

This clonotype was detected ten times or more. The chain uses TRBV7-2 and TRBJ1-1, with D hard to call. The V and J ends lost 6 bases and 1 base respectively, with 9 bases between them. Germline CDR1 and CDR2: SGHTA and FQGNSA. The CDR3 consists of 13 residues. CDR3 residues: CASSRSGNTEAFF. DNA of the CDR3: TGTGCCAGCAGTCGCTCAGGGAACACTGAAGCTTTCTTT.